This T cell receptor (beta chain) was sequenced in a study of blood T cells in healthy people across ages (dated by TCRdb to 2013 to 2016). Concerning the study at large: Template switching captured roughly one uniquely barcoded TCR beta cDNA molecule per two T cells in model experiments. The donors were split into four age groups: young (average around 15 years), middle-aged (39), aged (more than 55) and long-lived (approximately 80). The study measured age-related changes in TCR beta repertoire diversity using deep sequencing normalized with unique cDNA molecular identifiers. To avoid experimental bias, donors of different ages were randomly spread across the sequencing lanes. The study analyzed two additional independent replicas of 1 million unique cDNA reads from the same blood draw for two donors, one aged 18 to 30 and one aged 80 or older. The paper as a whole reports these results and caveats: Total diversity estimates from one million sequenced T cells were considered lower bounds and underestimates. Compared with the aged group, the long-lived group had more naive CD4+ T cells, fewer expanded clones and increased TCR diversity, suggesting age selection. Because donor CMV infection status was unknown, age-related changes in expanded clonotypes were potentially confounded. Observed TCR beta diversity correlated strongly with the percentage of naive T cells measured by flow cytometry. Conclusive comparison of naive and antigen-experienced compartments was prevented by the profiling of bulk unsorted PBMCs. As age increased, observed TCR beta diversity per million T cells dropped in a roughly linear way, and a significant reduction was already evident by age 40.

The library relied on 5' RACE. The run used an Illumina HiSeq 2500. A second PCR of roughly 7 to 12 cycles was performed with a sample-barcoded 5' primer and a J-beta primer mix. A unique molecular identifier was introduced onto each TCR beta cDNA molecule by a template-switch 5' adaptor carrying 12 random nucleotides. At least 3 million CDR3-containing paired-end reads were obtained from each sample. First-strand cDNA was synthesized from all RNA with the Mint cDNA synthesis kit, primed by a TRBC-specific oligonucleotide. Following uracil-DNA glycosylase treatment, a first 18-cycle PCR with universal primers M1SS and BC2_uni_R was performed on all cDNA. The original pipeline was this. For normalization, 1 million high-quality reads, each with a distinct molecular identifier, were randomly selected from each sample. Instead of being binned into consensus sequences, reads with shared molecular identifiers were discarded. MiTCR, set to a Q25 quality threshold and the strictest error-elimination algorithm, was used for CDR3 identification, clonotype clustering and error correction. A nonparametric unseen species model with Euler transformation was used to estimate lower-bound total TCR beta diversity. Using fastp trimming at Q25 and MiXCR clonotype assembly, TCRdb reanalyzed the public sequencing data and kept in-frame beta chains. Identical CDR3 proteins give one entry, which carries the most common genes and DNA. These V and J calls are TCRdb output, not the study's own analysis. Recorded for this sample are around 870,000 distinct CDR3 sequences; 29% of them occurred a single time. Of the sample, 15% to 20% falls within the top ten clones.

Remarks on this clonotype: Its antigen specificity is not known. No base quality values were provided; no much bigger clone lies one nucleotide off.

Including cysteine and phenylalanine, the CDR3 has 16 amino acids. The CDR3 DNA has 48 bases and is translated from base 1. As encoded in the germline V gene, CDR1 is LGHNA while CDR2 is YNFKEQ. The roughly 39 donors, aged 6 to 90 years, were systemically healthy Caucasian individuals from Russia. Roughly 9 milliliters of peripheral blood were drawn from each donor into EDTA-treated Vacutainer tubes. PBMCs were isolated by Ficoll-Paque density-gradient centrifugation, with at least 6 million obtained per sample. Trizol reagent was used to extract total RNA from the PBMCs, yielding at least 6 micrograms per sample. The percentages of naive CD45RAhigh/CD27high T cells were determined by flow cytometry on a PBMC aliquot from every donor.

The chain is made from TRBV4-2 and TRBJ2-5, with no confident D gene call. The DNA end is more similar to TRBJ2-7, so the J call may be wrong. The origin of this receptor is a woman of 80 years or more in good health. Input material: blood. Here is the DNA: TGTGCCAGCAGCCAAGAGCGTTCTGGGCTAGTCTACGAGCAGTACTTC. It translates to CASSQERSGLVYEQYF.